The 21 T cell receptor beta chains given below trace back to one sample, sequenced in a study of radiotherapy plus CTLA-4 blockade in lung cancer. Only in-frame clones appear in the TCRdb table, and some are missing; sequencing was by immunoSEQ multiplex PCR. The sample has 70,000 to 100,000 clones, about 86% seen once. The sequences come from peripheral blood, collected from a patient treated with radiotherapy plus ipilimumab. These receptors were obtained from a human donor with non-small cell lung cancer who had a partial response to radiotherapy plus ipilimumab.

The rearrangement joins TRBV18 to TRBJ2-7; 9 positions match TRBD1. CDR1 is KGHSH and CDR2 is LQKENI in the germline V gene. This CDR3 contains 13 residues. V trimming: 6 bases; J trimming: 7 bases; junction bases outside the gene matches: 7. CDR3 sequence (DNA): TGTGCCAGCTCGTCACAGGGGGCGAGGGAGCAGTACTTC. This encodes CASSSQGAREQYF.

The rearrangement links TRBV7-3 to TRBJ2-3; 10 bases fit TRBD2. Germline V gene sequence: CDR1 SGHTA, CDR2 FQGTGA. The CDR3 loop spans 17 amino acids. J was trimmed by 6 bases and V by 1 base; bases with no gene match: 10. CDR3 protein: CASSLMASGSFGDTQYF. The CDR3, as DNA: TGTGCCAGCAGCTTAATGGCTAGCGGGAGTTTTGGGGATACGCAGTATTTT.

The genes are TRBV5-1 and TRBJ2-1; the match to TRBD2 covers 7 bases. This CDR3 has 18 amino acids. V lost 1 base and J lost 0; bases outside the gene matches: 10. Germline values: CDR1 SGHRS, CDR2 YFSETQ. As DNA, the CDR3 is TGCGCCAGCAGCTTGCGGTCTGCGGGAGAGAGCTCCTACAATGAGCAGTTCTTC. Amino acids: CASSLRSAGESSYNEQFF. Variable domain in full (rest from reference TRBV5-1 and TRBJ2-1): KAGVTQTPRYLIKTRGQQVTLSCSPISGHRSVSWYQQTPGQGLQFLFEYFSETQRNKGNFPGRFSGRQFSNSRSEMNVSTLELGDSALYLCASSLRSAGESSYNEQFFGPGTRLTVL.

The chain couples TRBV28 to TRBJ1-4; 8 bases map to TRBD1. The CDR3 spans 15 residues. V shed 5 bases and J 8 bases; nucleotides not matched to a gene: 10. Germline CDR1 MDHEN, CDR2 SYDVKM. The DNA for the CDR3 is TGTGCCAGCAGTATCAAGACAGGGGTGGGGGAAAAACTGTTTTTT. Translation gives CASSIKTGVGEKLFF.

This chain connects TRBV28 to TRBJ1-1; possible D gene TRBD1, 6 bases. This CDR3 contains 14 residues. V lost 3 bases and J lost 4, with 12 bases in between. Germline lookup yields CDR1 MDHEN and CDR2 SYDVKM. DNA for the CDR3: TGTGCCAGCAGTTTCCCTGACAGGATCACTGAAGCTTTCTTT. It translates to CASSFPDRITEAFF.

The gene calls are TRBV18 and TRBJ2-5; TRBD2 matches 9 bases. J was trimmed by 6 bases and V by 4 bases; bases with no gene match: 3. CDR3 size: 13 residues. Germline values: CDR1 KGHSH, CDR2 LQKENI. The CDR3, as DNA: TGTGCCAGCTCACTTAGCGGGAGTCAGACCCAGTACTTC. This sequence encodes CASSLSGSQTQYF.

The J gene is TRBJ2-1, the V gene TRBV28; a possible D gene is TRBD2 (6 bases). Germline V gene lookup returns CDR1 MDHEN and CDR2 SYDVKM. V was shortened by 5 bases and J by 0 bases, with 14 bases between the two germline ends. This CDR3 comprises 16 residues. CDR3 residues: CASSTGLLASYNEQFF. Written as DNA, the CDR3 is TGTGCCAGCAGTACGGGACTCCTGGCCTCCTACAATGAGCAGTTCTTC. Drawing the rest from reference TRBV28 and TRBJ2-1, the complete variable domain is DVKVTQSSRYLVKRTGEKVFLECVQDMDHENMFWYRQDPGLGLRLIYFSYDVKMKEKGDIPEGYSVSREKKERFSLILESASTNQTSMYLCASSTGLLASYNEQFFGPGTRLTVL.

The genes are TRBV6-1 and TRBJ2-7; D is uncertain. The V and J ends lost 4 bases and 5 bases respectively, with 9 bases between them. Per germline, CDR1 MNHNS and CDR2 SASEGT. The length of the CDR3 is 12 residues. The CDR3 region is CASSGFVDEQYF. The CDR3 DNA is TGTGCCAGCAGTGGTTTCGTAGACGAGCAGTACTTC.

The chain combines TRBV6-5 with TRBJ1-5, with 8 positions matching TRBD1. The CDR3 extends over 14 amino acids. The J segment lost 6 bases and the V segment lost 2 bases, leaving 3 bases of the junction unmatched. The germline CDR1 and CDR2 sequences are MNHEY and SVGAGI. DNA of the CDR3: TGTGCCAGCAGTTACGACAGGGGCACTCAGCCCCAGCATTTT. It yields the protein CASSYDRGTQPQHF.

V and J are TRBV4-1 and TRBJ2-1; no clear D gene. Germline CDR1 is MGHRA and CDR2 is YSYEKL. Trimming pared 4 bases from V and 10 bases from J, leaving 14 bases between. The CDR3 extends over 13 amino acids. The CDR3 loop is CASSLARSAEQFF. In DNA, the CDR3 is TGCGCCAGCAGCCTTGCGAGGAGCGCGGAGCAGTTCTTC.

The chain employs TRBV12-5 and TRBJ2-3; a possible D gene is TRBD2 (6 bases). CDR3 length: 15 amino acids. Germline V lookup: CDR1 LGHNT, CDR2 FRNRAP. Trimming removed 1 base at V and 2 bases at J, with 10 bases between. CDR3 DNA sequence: TGTGCTAGTGGTTTGGGGCCGGGGGACACAGATACGCAGTATTTT. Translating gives CASGLGPGDTDTQYF.

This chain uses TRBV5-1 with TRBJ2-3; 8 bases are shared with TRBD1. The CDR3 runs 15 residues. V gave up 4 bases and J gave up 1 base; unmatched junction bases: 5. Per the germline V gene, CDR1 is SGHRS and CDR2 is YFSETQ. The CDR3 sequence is CASSNGQGGTDTQYF. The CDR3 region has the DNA TGCGCCAGCAGCAACGGACAGGGCGGCACAGATACGCAGTATTTT.

This CDR3 reads CASSKRTAPYGYTF. The CDR3 region has the DNA TGTGCCAGCAGCAAAAGGACTGCACCTTATGGCTACACCTTC. V gene TRBV5-4 combines with J gene TRBJ1-2; D is uncertain. Between the trimmed V and J ends, which lost 4 bases and 5 bases, there was a span of 15 bases. The germline CDR1 and CDR2 sequences are SGHNT and YYREEE (reference sequence). This CDR3 has 14 amino acids.

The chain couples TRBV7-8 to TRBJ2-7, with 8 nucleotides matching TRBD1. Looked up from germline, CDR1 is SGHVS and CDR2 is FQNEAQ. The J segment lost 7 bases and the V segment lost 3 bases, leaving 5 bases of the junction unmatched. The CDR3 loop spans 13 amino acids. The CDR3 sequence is CASSLGTGREQYV. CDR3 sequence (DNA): TGTGCCAGCAGCTTGGGGACAGGCAGGGAGCAGTACGTC.

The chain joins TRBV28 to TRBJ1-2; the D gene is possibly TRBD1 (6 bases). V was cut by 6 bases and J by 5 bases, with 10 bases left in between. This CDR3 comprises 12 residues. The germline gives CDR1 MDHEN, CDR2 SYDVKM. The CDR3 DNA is TGTGCCAGCAGGCCCACAGGGTATGGCTACACCTTC. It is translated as CASRPTGYGYTF.

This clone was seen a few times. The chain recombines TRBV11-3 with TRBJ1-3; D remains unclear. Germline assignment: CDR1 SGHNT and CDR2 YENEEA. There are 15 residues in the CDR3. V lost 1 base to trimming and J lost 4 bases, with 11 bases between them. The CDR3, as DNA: TGTGCCAGCAGCTTAGCATCGAGTTTCGGAAACACCATATATTTT. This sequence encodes CASSLASSFGNTIYF. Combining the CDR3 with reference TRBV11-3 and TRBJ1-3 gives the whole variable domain EAGVVQSPRYKIIEKKQPVAFWCNPISGHNTLYWYLQNLGQGPELLIRYENEEAVDDSQLPKDRFSAERLKGVDSTLKIQPAELGDSAVYLCASSLASSFGNTIYFGEGSWLTVV.

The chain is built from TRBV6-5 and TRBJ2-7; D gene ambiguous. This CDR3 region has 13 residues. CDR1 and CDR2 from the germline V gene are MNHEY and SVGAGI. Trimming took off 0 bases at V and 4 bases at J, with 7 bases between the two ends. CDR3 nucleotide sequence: TGTGCCAGCAGTTACTCGGCACCTTACGAGCAGTACTTC. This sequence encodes CASSYSAPYEQYF.

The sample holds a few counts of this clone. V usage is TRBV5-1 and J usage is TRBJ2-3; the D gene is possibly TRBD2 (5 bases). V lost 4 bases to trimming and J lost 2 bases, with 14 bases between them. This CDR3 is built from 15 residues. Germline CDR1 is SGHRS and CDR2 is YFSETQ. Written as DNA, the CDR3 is TGCGCCAGCAGCACCCTAGCCGCATACACAGATACGCAGTATTTT. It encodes CASSTLAAYTDTQYF.

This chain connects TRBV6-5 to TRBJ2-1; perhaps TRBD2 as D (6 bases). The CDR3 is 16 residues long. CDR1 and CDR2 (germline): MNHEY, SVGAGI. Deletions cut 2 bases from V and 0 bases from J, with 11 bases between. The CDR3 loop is CASSYRGRSSYNEQFF. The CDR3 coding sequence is TGTGCCAGCAGTTACCGGGGGAGGAGCTCCTACAATGAGCAGTTCTTC.

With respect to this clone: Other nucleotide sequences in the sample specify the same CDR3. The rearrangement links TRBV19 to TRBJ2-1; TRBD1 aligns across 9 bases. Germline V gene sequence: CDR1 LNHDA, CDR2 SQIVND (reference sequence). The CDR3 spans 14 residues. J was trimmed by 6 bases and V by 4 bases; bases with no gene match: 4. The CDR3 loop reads CASSTGTGPNEQFF. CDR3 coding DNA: TGTGCCAGTAGTACCGGGACAGGGCCCAATGAGCAGTTCTTC.

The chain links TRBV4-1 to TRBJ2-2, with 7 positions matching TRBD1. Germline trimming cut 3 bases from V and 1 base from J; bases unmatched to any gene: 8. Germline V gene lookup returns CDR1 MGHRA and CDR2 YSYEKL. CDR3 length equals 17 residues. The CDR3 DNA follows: TGCGCCAGCAGCCATCCACCGGGACAGCAGAACACCGGGGAGCTGTTTTTT. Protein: CASSHPPGQQNTGELFF.